Listed here are 16 T cell receptor beta chains from one sample, sequenced in a study of regulatory T cells in long-lasting Graves disease. The time point: newly diagnosed GD, antithyroid drugs for less than 3 months. The TCR library was made from RNA extracted from PBMCs. CDR3 regions were amplified by Arm-PCR using iRepertoire HTBI primers to build TCR beta libraries. TCRdb re-called the multiplex PCR reads through MiXCR, storing one row per CDR3 protein. The top ten hold approximately 12% of the sample, which has 530,000 or so distinct CDR3 sequences, more than 15% seen once. The same specimen was also included in a second study, on T cells in Graves' hyperthyroidism and ophthalmopathy.

The sample was peripheral blood mononuclear cells (PBMCs), taken at new diagnosis, from a patient treated with antithyroid drugs. The receptors were sampled from a man aged 18 to 35 with Graves disease.

This chain joins TRBV6-6 and TRBJ1-3; D is unresolved. The germline V gene has CDR1 MNHNY and CDR2 SVGAGI (reference sequence). V lost 0 bases to trimming and J lost 4 bases, with 7 bases between them. The CDR3 length is 14 residues. Written as DNA, the CDR3 is TGTGCCAGCAGTTACTCGATGGCAGGAAACACCATATATTTT. Translated, it gives CASSYSMAGNTIYF.

Ten or more counts support this clonotype. The rearrangement uses TRBV6-4 and TRBJ1-2; D gene ambiguous. V lost 3 bases and J lost 4, with 12 bases in between. Per the germline V gene, CDR1 is MRHNA and CDR2 is SNTAGT. This CDR3 spans 14 amino acids. CDR3 DNA sequence: TGTGCCAGCAGTGAATTCATAGGACCCTATGGCTACACCTTC. Its translation: CASSEFIGPYGYTF.

The rearrangement uses TRBV24-1 and TRBJ2-1, with 8 nucleotides matching TRBD2. CDR1 is KGHDR, CDR2 SFDVKD, per germline. This CDR3 contains 13 residues. V dropped 5 bases and J dropped 5; count of bases not matched to a gene: 1. In DNA, the CDR3 is TGTGCCACCAGTGGGGGACTAGACAATGAGCAGTTCTTC. Its protein product is CATSGGLDNEQFF.

This clonotype was recorded many times. The chain has TRBV7-9 and TRBJ2-1; D remains unclear. CDR1 and CDR2 (germline): SEHNR, FQNEAQ (reference sequence). CDR3 length equals 16 residues. V was cut by 2 bases and J by 0 bases, with 11 bases left in between. For the CDR3, the DNA is TGTGCCAGCAGCTTACTGGGGTCCAGCTCCTACAATGAGCAGTTCTTC. It translates to CASSLLGSSSYNEQFF.

In regard to this clonotype: This clone may be a read error of a much larger clone one base away. The chain employs TRBV3-1 and TRBJ2-4; D is perhaps TRBD2 (6 bases). CDR3 length: 11 amino acids. Germline values: CDR1 LGHDT, CDR2 YNNKEL (reference sequence). CDR3 residues: CASSRSGHQLF. The DNA for the CDR3 is TGTGCCAGCAGCCGCAGCGGGCATCAGCTCTTC. Full variable domain (missing parts from reference TRBV3-1 and TRBJ2-4): DTAVSQTPKYLVTQMGNDKSIKCEQNLGHDTMYWYKQDSKKFLKIMFSYNNKELIINETVPNRFSPKSPDKAHLNLHINSLELGDSAVYFCASSRSGHQLFGAGTRLSVL.

Notes on this clonotype: This clone may be a read error of a much larger clone one base away. The rearrangement links TRBV2 to TRBJ2-3; the D is unclear. Germline V gene sequence: CDR1 SNHLY, CDR2 FYNNEI. CDR3 length: 15 amino acids. The germline V and J ends were trimmed by 5 bases and 1 base, with 13 bases remaining between them. CDR3: CASSRRDSGTDTQYF. CDR3 DNA: TGTGCCAGCAGTCGTAGGGATAGTGGCACAGATACGCAGTATTTT.

The V call is TRBV3-1, the J call TRBJ1-2; perhaps TRBD1 as D (5 bases). This CDR3 is 16 amino acids long. Germline V lookup: CDR1 LGHDT, CDR2 YNNKEL (reference sequence). Trimming pared 0 bases from V and 4 bases from J, leaving 15 bases between. CDR3 sequence: CASSQEDTGQFYGYTF. For the CDR3, the DNA is TGTGCCAGCAGCCAAGAAGATACAGGTCAATTCTATGGCTACACCTTC.

This chain joins TRBV29-1 and TRBJ1-4; D possibly corresponds to TRBD1 (6 bases). Germline CDR1 is SQVTM and CDR2 is ANQGSEA. The CDR3 extends over 14 amino acids. CDR3 sequence reads: CSAPGGPTNEKLFF. The DNA of the CDR3 is TGCAGTGCCCCGGGGGGCCCAACTAATGAAAAACTGTTTTTT.

This clonotype has more than one count but fewer than ten. In DNA, the CDR3 is TGTGCCAGCAGCCAAGTGGGTGGGCAGGGGGGTCAGCCCCAGCATTTT. Residues: CASSQVGGQGGQPQHF. This chain links TRBV3-1 with TRBJ1-5; 7 positions agree with TRBD1. J was trimmed by 6 bases and V by 1 base; bases with no gene match: 9. This CDR3 contains 16 residues. CDR1 and CDR2 (germline): LGHDT, YNNKEL (reference sequence). The full variable domain, with the rest looked up from reference TRBV3-1 and TRBJ1-5, is DTAVSQTPKYLVTQMGNDKSIKCEQNLGHDTMYWYKQDSKKFLKIMFSYNNKELIINETVPNRFSPKSPDKAHLNLHINSLELGDSAVYFCASSQVGGQGGQPQHFGDGTRLSIL.

This clonotype was detected ten times or more. V and J are TRBV27 and TRBJ2-7, with D perhaps matching TRBD2 (5 bases). Germline CDR1 and CDR2: MNHEY and SMNVEV (reference sequence). The CDR3 length is 13 residues. Trimming shortened V by 7 bases and J by 3 bases, and 13 bases separated the two germline ends. The CDR3 loop reads CASKGGWDYEQYF. CDR3 nucleotides: TGTGCCAGCAAAGGCGGGTGGGACTACGAGCAGTACTTC.

The chain employs TRBV3-1 and TRBJ2-1, with unresolved D. Germline V CDR1 and CDR2: LGHDT, YNNKEL (reference sequence). The CDR3 contains 18 residues. Between the trimmed V and J ends, which lost 1 base and 1 base, there was a span of 17 bases. CDR3 coding DNA: TGTGCCAGCAGCCAAGCCCCCACTTATTCGCGGTCCTACAATGAGCAGTTCTTC. Translation gives CASSQAPTYSRSYNEQFF.

This clonotype was found many times. The chain is built from TRBV7-8 and TRBJ2-1, with D perhaps matching TRBD2 (5 bases). V lost 5 bases and J lost 8, with 10 bases in between. The V gene's germline CDR1 is SGHVS and CDR2 FQNEAQ. This CDR3 region has 12 residues. The CDR3 protein is CASSPRGHEQFF. The CDR3 nucleotides are TGTGCCAGCAGCCCCCGGGGTCATGAGCAGTTCTTC.

Many counts were recorded for this clonotype. The chain carries TRBV2 and TRBJ2-5, with TRBD1 identical over 10 bases. CDR1 and CDR2 from the germline V gene are SNHLY and FYNNEI. V shed 6 bases, J shed 1 base, and the junction held 5 bases outside the gene matches. The CDR3 is 15 residues long. Here the CDR3 reads CASSLGQGGQETQYF. In DNA, the CDR3 is TGTGCCAGCAGCTTAGGACAGGGGGGCCAAGAGACCCAGTACTTC.

The sample holds many counts of this clonotype. This rearrangement joins TRBV2 to TRBJ2-3; 7 bases align to TRBD2. Germline CDR1 SNHLY, CDR2 FYNNEI. The ends lost 3 bases at V and 4 bases at J; junction bases unmatched: 10. This CDR3 spans 16 amino acids. The CDR3 DNA reads TGTGCCAGCAGTGATTTGGTAGCGGGCCTGGCAGATACGCAGTATTTT. Its protein product is CASSDLVAGLADTQYF.

The chain employs TRBV19 and TRBJ1-1, with 9 bases lining up with TRBD1. The CDR3 extends over 12 amino acids. V lost 8 bases to trimming and J lost 7 bases; unmatched junction nucleotides: 5. Germline CDR1 is LNHDA and CDR2 is SQIVND (reference sequence). In DNA, the CDR3 is TGTGCCAGTTGGGGGGGACAGGGTGAAGCTTTCTTT. It is translated as CASWGGQGEAFF.

Many counts were recorded for this clonotype. The chain recombines TRBV11-2 with TRBJ1-5; TRBD1 might be the D (5 bases). Germline V CDR1 and CDR2: SGHAT, FQNNGV. The CDR3 has 15 amino acids. V lost 4 bases to trimming and J lost 4 bases, with 14 bases between them. CDR3 residues: CASSSIGGLNQPQHF. CDR3 DNA: TGTGCCAGCAGCTCTATTGGGGGATTGAATCAGCCCCAGCATTTT.